This T cell receptor (beta chain) was retrieved from a study of T cell changes during pregnancy in multiple sclerosis. The length of the CDR3 is 15 residues. Germline V gene sequence: CDR1 SNHLY, CDR2 FYNNEI. After removal of 5 bases from V and 2 bases from J, the junction contained 5 bases not matched to a gene. The data were produced by immunoSEQ multiplex PCR, yet TCRdb's version contains in-frame clones alone and is incomplete. This sample yields approximately 61,000 clones, of which more than 90% are seen a single time; 2.5% to 4% belongs to the top ten. The rearrangement links TRBV2 to TRBJ2-7; 11 positions match TRBD1. The TCR was taken from a female donor in good health, enrolled as a control in a pregnancy study. The sample consisted of peripheral blood, taken in the first trimester of pregnancy. The CDR3 DNA reads as TGTGCCAGCAGTCGTCCGGGACAGGGGGCCTACGAGCAGTACTTC. It encodes CASSRPGQGAYEQYF.